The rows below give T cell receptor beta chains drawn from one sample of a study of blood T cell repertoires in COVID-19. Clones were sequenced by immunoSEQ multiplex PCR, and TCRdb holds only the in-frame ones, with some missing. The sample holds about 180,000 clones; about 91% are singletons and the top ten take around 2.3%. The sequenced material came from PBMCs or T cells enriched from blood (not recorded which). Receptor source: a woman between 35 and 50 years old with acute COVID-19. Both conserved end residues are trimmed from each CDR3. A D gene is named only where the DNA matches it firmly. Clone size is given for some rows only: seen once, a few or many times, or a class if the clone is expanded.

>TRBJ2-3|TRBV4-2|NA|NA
ASSPFGGHDTDTQY
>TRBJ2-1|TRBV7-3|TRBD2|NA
ASSSLAGGNEQF
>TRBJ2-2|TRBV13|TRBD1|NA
ASSLQLATGADTGELF
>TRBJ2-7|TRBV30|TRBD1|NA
AGTGTGGYEQY
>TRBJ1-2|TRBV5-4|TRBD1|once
ASSLQGQGYGYT
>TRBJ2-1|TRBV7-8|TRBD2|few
ASSSIRGGGASHEQF
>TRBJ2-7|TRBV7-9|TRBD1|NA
ASSSDRDRGVEQY
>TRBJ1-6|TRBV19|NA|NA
ASSMGRPSKNSPLH
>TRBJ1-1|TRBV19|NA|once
ASSIFRERGTEAF
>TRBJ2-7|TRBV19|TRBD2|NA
ASSTPAGSGRTYEQY
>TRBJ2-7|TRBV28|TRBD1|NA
ASSFPGQGAHEQY
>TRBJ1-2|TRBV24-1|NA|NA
ATSAHPTGGYT
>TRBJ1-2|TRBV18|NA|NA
ASSPRSRDYGYT
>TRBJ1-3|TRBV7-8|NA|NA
ASSSPGLRAGNTIY